This section outlines one TCR beta chain sequence together with its context. Its antigen is not known. The sample originates from a study of graft-versus-host responses after intestinal transplantation. Overall study: Recipients had transplants, and these were multivisceral, liver-intestinal, or isolated intestinal.

The data were produced by immunoSEQ multiplex PCR, yet TCRdb's version contains in-frame clones alone and is incomplete. Of just over 95,000 clones in the sample, roughly 90% were seen once. J lost 8 bases, V lost 2 bases, and 1 base had no gene match. CDR3 length: 12 residues. Germline CDR1 GTSNPN, CDR2 SVGIG (reference sequence). The J gene is TRBJ1-4, the V gene TRBV30, with TRBD1 matching 8 bases. Here the sequenced sample was unstimulated CD4+ T cells sorted from spleen or lymph node cells, taken before intestinal transplant. This TCR was recovered from a human donor who received an intestinal transplant. The CDR3 DNA sequence: TGTGCCTGGAGTTGGGACAGGGAAAAACTGTTTTTT. Translation gives CAWSWDREKLFF.